Presented here are 21 T cell receptor beta chains from one specimen sequenced in a study of response to subunit inactivated influenza vaccine. TCRdb reprocessed the RT-PCR reads via MiXCR and lists one record per CDR3 protein. Here the sample spans under 800,000 distinct CDR3 sequences, around 14% being singletons. The material sequenced was PBMCs from blood, taken 14 to 15 days before vaccination. The receptor source for this set is a man aged 50 or older who received an inactivated influenza vaccine.

The chain carries TRBV18 and TRBJ2-7, with 9 bases matching TRBD1. Germline V CDR1 and CDR2: KGHSH, LQKENI. V trimming: 0 bases; J trimming: 3 bases; junction bases outside the gene matches: 3. The CDR3 contains 15 residues. As DNA, the CDR3 is TGTGCCAGCTCACCACCGGGGGGACAGGGCTACGAGCAGTACTTC. Amino acid sequence: CASSPPGGQGYEQYF.

This clonotype was detected a few times. The gene calls are TRBV3-1 and TRBJ1-2; D is undetermined. Trimming removed 0 bases at V and 2 bases at J, with 4 bases between. Germline V CDR1 and CDR2: LGHDT, YNNKEL (reference sequence). This CDR3 is built from 13 residues. This chain's CDR3 is CASSQEANYGYTF. The CDR3 DNA sequence: TGTGCCAGCAGCCAAGAAGCGAACTATGGCTACACCTTC.

This clonotype appeared a few times. The chain couples TRBV5-1 to TRBJ2-7, with TRBD2 matching 10 bases. Germline CDR1 and CDR2: SGHRS and YFSETQ. After removal of 4 bases from V and 3 bases from J, the junction contained 7 bases not matched to a gene. The CDR3 spans 15 residues. In DNA, the CDR3 is TGCGCCAGCAGCGTCACTAGCGGGGAGAACTACGAGCAGTACTTC. Translated, it gives CASSVTSGENYEQYF.

This clonotype was observed a handful of times. The rearrangement joins TRBV11-2 to TRBJ2-7, with 10 bases identical to TRBD1. The J segment lost 5 bases and the V segment lost 5 bases, leaving 12 bases of the junction unmatched. Germline CDR1 is SGHAT and CDR2 is FQNNGV. This CDR3 comprises 16 residues. In DNA, the CDR3 is TGTGCCAGCAGCCGTGAACTGGGGACAGGGGTCCACGAGCAGTACTTC. It codes for CASSRELGTGVHEQYF.

The chain couples TRBV6-2 or TRBV6-3 to TRBJ1-1; no firm D call. The V end was cut by 2 bases, the J end by 4 bases, with 8 bases between. CDR1 is MNHEY, CDR2 SVGEGT, per germline. This CDR3 spans 13 amino acids. The CDR3 DNA follows: TGTGCCAGCAGTTACGGGTGGACCACTGAAGCTTTCTTT. It translates to CASSYGWTTEAFF.

This clonotype has only a few counts. V is TRBV12-3 or TRBV12-4 and J is TRBJ2-4, with D possibly being TRBD1 (6 bases). Trimming left V 7 bases short and J 7 bases short, with 17 bases between. The CDR3 has 14 amino acids. The CDR3 is CASNGAGARNIQYF. CDR3 nucleotides: TGTGCCAGCAATGGGGCAGGGGCGCGGAACATTCAGTACTTC.

The sample holds one count of this clonotype. This CDR3 reads CASGPIRYEQYF. The CDR3 DNA follows: TGTGCCAGCGGTCCGATCCGCTACGAGCAGTACTTC. The chain is built from TRBV7-2 and TRBJ2-7; D ambiguous. The CDR3 spans 12 residues. V lost 8 bases, J lost 3 bases, and 11 bases lay in between. Germline values: CDR1 SGHTA, CDR2 FQGNSA.

The chain uses TRBV2 and TRBJ2-7, with a tentative D call TRBD2 (5 bases). Between the trimmed V and J ends, which lost 8 bases and 6 bases, there was a span of 14 bases. This CDR3 has 12 residues. Germline V gene lookup returns CDR1 SNHLY and CDR2 FYNNEI. The CDR3 bases are TGTGCCAGCGGACGGGGAGTCGGCGAGCAGTACTTC. As protein: CASGRGVGEQYF.

This clonotype was seen only a few times. This chain joins TRBV7-8 and TRBJ1-5, with D uncertain. Germline V gene data show CDR1 as SGHVS and CDR2 as FQNEAQ. Trimming left V 1 base short and J 0 bases short, with 10 bases between. CDR3 size: 16 residues. The CDR3 loop reads CASSLEGQYSNQPQHF. DNA for the CDR3: TGTGCCAGCAGCTTAGAGGGCCAATATAGCAATCAGCCCCAGCATTTT.

The table lists this clonotype with a few counts. The rearrangement joins TRBV20-1 to TRBJ2-7; D is unclear. CDR3 length: 12 amino acids. Trimming cost V 6 bases and J 4 bases, with 13 bases left between them. Germline V lookup: CDR1 DFQATT, CDR2 SNEGSKA (reference sequence). CDR3 DNA: TGCAGTGCCTTCTCGTCCCCTTACGAGCAGTACTTC. This translates into CSAFSSPYEQYF.

This clonotype occurred a few times. In DNA, the CDR3 is TGTGCCAGCAGCAAGAAGGGGATCGAGCAGTACTTC. This encodes CASSKKGIEQYF. The rearrangement links TRBV12-3 or TRBV12-4 to TRBJ2-7; tentative D call: TRBD1 (5 bases). This CDR3 has 12 amino acids. V lost 6 bases and J lost 6, with 12 bases in between.

This chain connects TRBV5-1 to TRBJ1-1; D call uncertain. The CDR3 loop spans 16 amino acids. Germline V CDR1 and CDR2: SGHRS, YFSETQ. Trimming stripped 0 bases from V and 4 bases from J, with 16 bases between. DNA for the CDR3: TGCGCCAGCAGCTTGGCCCCGGGCACAGCGGGCACTGAAGCTTTCTTT. Protein: CASSLAPGTAGTEAFF.

The V and J genes are TRBV19 and TRBJ2-7, with unresolved D. In germline, CDR1 is LNHDA, CDR2 SQIVND (reference sequence). The length of the CDR3 is 16 residues. V lost 4 bases to trimming and J lost 0 bases, with 16 bases between them. In DNA form, the CDR3 reads TGTGCCAGTAGTAGGGATCTTTTAAGAACCTCCTACGAGCAGTACTTC. It codes for CASSRDLLRTSYEQYF.

The V and J genes are TRBV6-2 or TRBV6-3 and TRBJ2-1; TRBD1 matches 7 bases. Germline loops: CDR1 MNHEY, CDR2 SVGEGT. The CDR3 spans 15 residues. The trim removed 6 bases at V and 6 bases at J, leaving 11 bases unmatched. The CDR3 DNA sequence: TGTGCCAGCAGCCCCGGGCAAAGGGGGCGCAATGAGCAGTTCTTC. It codes for CASSPGQRGRNEQFF.

This rearrangement joins TRBV3-1 to TRBJ1-5; TRBD1 might be the D (5 bases). CDR1 and CDR2 (germline): LGHDT, YNNKEL (reference sequence). Trimming removed 4 bases at V and 6 bases at J, with 16 bases between. The CDR3 is 15 amino acids. This CDR3 is CASSPAGVASQPQHF. CDR3 sequence (DNA): TGTGCCAGCAGCCCCGCGGGGGTAGCAAGTCAGCCCCAGCATTTT.

The rearrangement uses TRBV30 and TRBJ2-1; the D is unclear. V lost 5 bases, J lost 0 bases, and 5 bases lay in between. The CDR3 extends over 12 amino acids. Looked up from germline, CDR1 is GTSNPN and CDR2 is SVGIG (reference sequence). The DNA for the CDR3 is TGTGCCTGGCAGGACTCCTACAATGAGCAGTTCTTC. It translates to CAWQDSYNEQFF.

This clonotype was recorded a few times. V is TRBV19 and J is TRBJ1-5; D might be TRBD1 (5 bases). The CDR3 contains 15 residues. V gave up 4 bases and J gave up 6 bases, with 16 bases separating them. In germline, CDR1 is LNHDA, CDR2 SQIVND (reference sequence). The CDR3 nucleotides read TGTGCCAGTAGTACCGAAGGGGTCGGTCGTCAGCCCCAGCATTTT. It translates to CASSTEGVGRQPQHF.

This clonotype showed up just a few times. This chain connects TRBV4-3 to TRBJ2-2, with 8 bases that match TRBD1. The CDR3 sequence is 14 residues long. J gave up 6 bases and V 3 bases, and 3 bases lay outside the gene matches. Germline V gene lookup returns CDR1 LGHNA and CDR2 YSLEER. The chain's CDR3 is CASSHLQGAGELFF. The DNA of the CDR3 is TGCGCCAGCAGCCACTTACAGGGGGCCGGGGAGCTGTTTTTT.

This clonotype was observed at least ten times. V gene TRBV4-1 combines with J gene TRBJ2-3; D is ambiguous. The length of the CDR3 is 13 residues. Trimming removed 2 bases at V and 6 bases at J, with 9 bases between. Germline lookup yields CDR1 MGHRA and CDR2 YSYEKL. The CDR3, as DNA: TGCGCCAGCAGCCAATCAACACAGGATACGCAGTATTTT. Amino acid sequence: CASSQSTQDTQYF.

V is TRBV20-1 and J is TRBJ2-1; D gene uncertain. Germline CDR1 and CDR2: DFQATT and SNEGSKA (reference sequence). Trimming stripped 3 bases from V and 4 bases from J, with 4 bases between. The CDR3 consists of 11 residues. CDR3 in amino acids: CSARWYNEQFF. The CDR3 DNA reads TGCAGTGCTAGGTGGTACAATGAGCAGTTCTTC.

This clonotype was found many times. The V and J genes are TRBV5-1 and TRBJ1-1, with a weak D call TRBD1 (6 bases). The germline V and J ends were trimmed by 4 bases and 1 base, with 11 bases remaining between them. The germline CDR1 and CDR2 sequences are SGHRS and YFSETQ. This CDR3 has 14 residues. This CDR3 is CASSPRQENTEAFF. The DNA for the CDR3 is TGCGCCAGCAGCCCCCGACAGGAGAACACTGAAGCTTTCTTT.